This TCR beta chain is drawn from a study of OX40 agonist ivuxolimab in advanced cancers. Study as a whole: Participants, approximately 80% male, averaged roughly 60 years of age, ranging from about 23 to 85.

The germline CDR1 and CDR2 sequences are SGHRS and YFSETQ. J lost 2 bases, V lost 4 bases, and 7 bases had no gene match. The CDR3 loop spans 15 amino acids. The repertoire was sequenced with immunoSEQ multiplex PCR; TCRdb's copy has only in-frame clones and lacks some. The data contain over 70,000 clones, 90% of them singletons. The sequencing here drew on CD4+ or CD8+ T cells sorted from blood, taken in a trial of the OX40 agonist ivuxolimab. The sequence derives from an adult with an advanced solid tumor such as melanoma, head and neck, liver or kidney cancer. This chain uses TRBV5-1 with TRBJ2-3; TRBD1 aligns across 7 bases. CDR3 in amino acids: CASSPTGQATDTQYF. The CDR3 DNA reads TGCGCCAGCAGCCCAACCGGACAGGCCACAGATACGCAGTATTTT.